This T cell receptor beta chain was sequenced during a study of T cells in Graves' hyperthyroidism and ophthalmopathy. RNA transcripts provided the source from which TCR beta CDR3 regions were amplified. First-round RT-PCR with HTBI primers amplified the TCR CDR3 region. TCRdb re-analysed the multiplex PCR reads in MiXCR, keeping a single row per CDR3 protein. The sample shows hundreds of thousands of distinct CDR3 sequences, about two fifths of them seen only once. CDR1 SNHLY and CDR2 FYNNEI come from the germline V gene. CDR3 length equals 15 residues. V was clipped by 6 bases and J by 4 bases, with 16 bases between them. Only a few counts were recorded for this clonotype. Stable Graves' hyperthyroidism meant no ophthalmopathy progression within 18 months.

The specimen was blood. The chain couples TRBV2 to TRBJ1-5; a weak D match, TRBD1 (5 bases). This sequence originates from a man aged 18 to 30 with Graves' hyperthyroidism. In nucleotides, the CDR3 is TGTGCCAGCAGCTCAGAACAGGAGCCGAATCAGCCCCAGCATTTT. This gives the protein CASSSEQEPNQPQHF.